This TCR beta chain was observed in a study of T cells in Graves' hyperthyroidism and ophthalmopathy. Researchers took RNA transcripts and amplified the TCR beta CDR3 regions from them. Using the HTBI primer set, a first-round RT-PCR was run on the TCR CDR3. TCRdb called the multiplex PCR reads again in MiXCR, with one record for every CDR3 protein. Of more than 300,000 distinct CDR3 sequences detected, about 15% appear once; the ten largest clones hold about 20%. The CDR3 is 17 residues long. V shed 5 bases, J shed 7 bases, and the junction held 16 bases outside the gene matches. This clonotype was recorded at least ten times.

The TCR was taken from a woman aged 25-40 years with Graves' ophthalmopathy. Sample: blood. The gene calls are TRBV12-3 or TRBV12-4 and TRBJ2-7; TRBD2 agrees at 11 bases. CDR3 region: CASSPQVRLAGGGEQYF. Written as DNA, the CDR3 is TGTGCCAGCAGTCCCCAAGTACGGCTAGCGGGGGGAGGGGAGCAGTACTTC.